These 29 T cell receptor beta chains came from one sample sequenced in a study of blood T cell repertoires in COVID-19. Only in-frame clones appear in the TCRdb table, and some are missing; sequencing was by immunoSEQ multiplex PCR. The sample has some 120,000 clones, approximately 90% seen once. Specimen: peripheral blood. The source of these receptors is a human donor with active COVID-19. The donor label of this sample is uncertain.

V gene TRBV4-1 combines with J gene TRBJ2-6; 7 bases are shared with TRBD1. The germline V gene encodes CDR1 MGHRA and CDR2 YSYEKL. V lost 4 bases, J lost 2 bases, and 11 bases stayed unmatched. The CDR3 runs 18 residues. The CDR3 loop is CASSRRGRVSPGANVLTF. In DNA, the CDR3 is TGCGCCAGCAGCCGCAGGGGGAGAGTCAGCCCTGGGGCCAACGTCCTGACTTTC.

V is TRBV7-9 and J is TRBJ2-2; perhaps TRBD1 as D (6 bases). The CDR3 has 14 residues. Trimming left V 4 bases short and J 7 bases short, with 13 bases between. Germline assignment: CDR1 SEHNR and CDR2 FQNEAQ (reference sequence). DNA of the CDR3: TGTGCCAGCAGCTCTCGGACAGCGATCGGGGAGCTGTTTTTT. As protein: CASSSRTAIGELFF.

This rearrangement joins TRBV19 to TRBJ1-1; a weak D match, TRBD1 (6 bases). Germline loops: CDR1 LNHDA, CDR2 SQIVND (reference sequence). This CDR3 is built from 12 residues. Trimming cost V 6 bases and J 6 bases, with 11 bases left between them. The CDR3 protein is CASSTRGSEAFF. Written as DNA, the CDR3 is TGTGCCAGTAGCACGAGGGGGTCTGAAGCTTTCTTT. Full variable domain (outside the CDR3, taken from reference TRBV19 and TRBJ1-1): DGGITQSPKYLFRKEGQNVTLSCEQNLNHDAMYWYRQDPGQGLRLIYYSQIVNDFQKGDIAEGYSVSREKKESFPLTVTSAQKNPTAFYLCASSTRGSEAFFGQGTRLTVV.

The chain recombines TRBV5-5 with TRBJ2-5, with a tentative D call TRBD1 (6 bases). The V end lost 4 bases, the J end lost 0 bases, and 13 bases lay between the germline ends. The CDR3 consists of 15 residues. Germline values: CDR1 SGHKS, CDR2 YYEKEE (reference sequence). The CDR3 bases are TGTGCCAGCAGCCAAAACACAGGGAACCAAGAGACCCAGTACTTC. It specifies CASSQNTGNQETQYF.

The chain couples TRBV2 to TRBJ2-5; a weak D match, TRBD2 (5 bases). With 6 bases removed from V and 5 bases from J, the gap between germline ends came to 16 bases. The CDR3 covers 14 residues. Germline CDR1 SNHLY, CDR2 FYNNEI. CDR3 nucleotides: TGTGCCAGCAGGGACTTGCGGTCCGGGGAGACCCAGTACTTC. This sequence encodes CASRDLRSGETQYF.

The V call is TRBV7-9, the J call TRBJ2-1, with unresolved D. From germline, CDR1 is SEHNR and CDR2 FQNEAQ (reference sequence). V lost 4 bases, J lost 8 bases, and 15 bases lay in between. The CDR3 sequence is 14 residues long. The CDR3 sequence: CASSSKWRGDEQFF. CDR3 nucleotide sequence: TGTGCCAGCAGCTCAAAGTGGAGAGGAGATGAGCAGTTCTTC.

Only one count was recorded for this clone. This chain uses TRBV15 with TRBJ2-5; no definite D call. V was cut by 1 base and J by 5 bases, with 5 bases left in between. Germline loops: CDR1 LNHNV, CDR2 YYDKDF (reference sequence). This CDR3 comprises 12 residues. CDR3 residues: CATSRVEETQYF. The DNA of the CDR3 is TGTGCCACCAGCAGAGTGGAGGAGACCCAGTACTTC.

J is TRBJ1-5 and V is TRBV20-1; D is uncertain. This CDR3 has 15 amino acids. The V and J ends lost 3 bases and 1 base respectively, with 13 bases between them. The V gene's germline CDR1 is DFQATT and CDR2 SNEGSKA (reference sequence). CDR3 loop: CSASRTVGSNQPQHF. CDR3 DNA: TGCAGTGCTAGTAGGACTGTGGGAAGCAATCAGCCCCAGCATTTT.

The V and J genes are TRBV11-3 and TRBJ2-5; possible D gene TRBD1, 5 bases. V was pared by 2 bases and J by 5 bases, with 12 bases between. Germline V lookup: CDR1 SGHNT, CDR2 YENEEA. The CDR3 covers 14 residues. In DNA form, the CDR3 reads TGTGCCAGCAGCTTAAGCAGGGCCTCGGAGACCCAGTACTTC. The encoded protein is CASSLSRASETQYF.

The rearrangement links TRBV6-5 to TRBJ1-2, with D perhaps matching TRBD1 (6 bases). The germline gives CDR1 MNHEY, CDR2 SVGAGI. Trimming removed 5 bases from V and 8 bases from J, with 15 bases in between. The CDR3 contains 13 residues. The CDR3 sequence: CASSPDSRRGYTF. CDR3 nucleotides: TGTGCCAGCAGTCCGGACAGTCGGAGAGGCTACACCTTC.

The chain has TRBV28 and TRBJ2-1, with 9 bases that match TRBD1. Germline V gives CDR1 MDHEN, CDR2 SYDVKM. The trim removed 10 bases at V and 10 bases at J, leaving 14 bases unmatched. The CDR3 spans 14 residues. As DNA, the CDR3 is TGTGCCACACAGGGACAGGGATCTTTACTAGAGCAGTTCTTC. This codes for CATQGQGSLLEQFF.

The chain recombines TRBV12-3 or TRBV12-4 with TRBJ1-1, with D tentatively TRBD1 (6 bases). V lost 2 bases and J lost 5, with 9 bases in between. This CDR3 is 13 amino acids long. The CDR3, as DNA: TGTGCCAGCAGTTTATCAGGGGTGACTGAAGCTTTCTTT. Translated: CASSLSGVTEAFF.

This chain uses TRBV7-9 with TRBJ2-7; D possibly corresponds to TRBD1 (6 bases). The length of the CDR3 is 14 residues. The V end was cut by 5 bases, the J end by 6 bases, with 17 bases between. Per germline, CDR1 SEHNR and CDR2 FQNEAQ (reference sequence). The CDR3 spells CASSLPDRSPEQYF. The DNA of the CDR3 is TGTGCCAGCAGCCTACCCGACAGGTCGCCCGAGCAGTACTTC.

This chain connects TRBV10-3 to TRBJ1-1, with D possibly TRBD1 on 6 matching bases. This CDR3 is built from 13 residues. Per the germline V gene, CDR1 is ENHRY and CDR2 is SYGVKD. Between the trimmed V and J ends, which lost 6 bases and 5 bases, there was a span of 13 bases. CDR3 DNA sequence: TGTGCCATCAGCACGACAGGATTAACTGAAGCTTTCTTT. Its protein is CAISTTGLTEAFF.

In DNA, the CDR3 is TGCGCCAGCAGCCAAGATCGAGCGGGGGGGTACTACGAGCAGTACTTC. As protein: CASSQDRAGGYYEQYF. The chain employs TRBV4-1 and TRBJ2-7; 10 nucleotides line up with TRBD2. The germline V gene has CDR1 MGHRA and CDR2 YSYEKL. CDR3 length equals 16 residues. The trim removed 0 bases at V and 3 bases at J, leaving 5 bases unmatched.

This chain connects TRBV4-1 to TRBJ1-2, with D tentatively TRBD1 (6 bases). The CDR3 loop spans 17 amino acids. Germline V gene data show CDR1 as MGHRA and CDR2 as YSYEKL. Trimming cost V 0 bases and J 4 bases, with 18 bases left between them. The DNA of the CDR3 is TGCGCCAGCAGCCAAGATTGGGCACTCACAGGGACCTATGGCTACACCTTC. Translated, it gives CASSQDWALTGTYGYTF.

V gene TRBV13 combines with J gene TRBJ2-1, with 9 bases matching TRBD1. The CDR3 contains 14 residues. CDR1 is PRHDT and CDR2 is FYEKMQ in the germline V gene (reference sequence). J gave up 8 bases and V 5 bases, and 7 bases lay outside the gene matches. CDR3 loop: CASSLRTGAHEQFF. CDR3 sequence (DNA): TGTGCCAGCAGCCTAAGGACAGGGGCTCATGAGCAGTTCTTC.

This clone was observed a handful of times. This rearrangement joins TRBV5-5 to TRBJ1-1; 7 nucleotides align to TRBD1. Trimming cost V 0 bases and J 6 bases; bases outside gene matches: 8. The CDR3 spans 15 residues. Germline CDR1 and CDR2: SGHKS and YYEKEE (reference sequence). The CDR3 here is CASSLDDRGTAEAFF. CDR3 sequence (DNA): TGTGCCAGCAGCTTGGACGACCGTGGGACAGCTGAAGCTTTCTTT.

The chain joins TRBV20-1 to TRBJ2-7; weak D call: TRBD2 (6 bases). Germline lookup yields CDR1 DFQATT and CDR2 SNEGSKA (reference sequence). V was trimmed by 3 bases and J by 1 base, leaving 10 bases between them. The CDR3 runs 13 residues. The DNA for the CDR3 is TGCAGTGCTAGTAGGGAGGCGTCCTACGAGCAGTACTTC. Its protein product is CSASREASYEQYF.

This clone occurred once. The V and J genes are TRBV29-1 and TRBJ1-1; 8 positions match TRBD1. The CDR3 contains 13 residues. Germline V lookup: CDR1 SQVTM, CDR2 ANQGSEA. Germline trimming cut 2 bases from V and 7 bases from J; bases unmatched to any gene: 6. CDR3 amino acids: CSVERQGASEAFF. The CDR3 DNA reads TGCAGCGTTGAACGGCAGGGGGCTAGTGAAGCTTTCTTT.

V gene TRBV30 combines with J gene TRBJ1-1; D is uncertain. Germline V gives CDR1 GTSNPN, CDR2 SVGIG (reference sequence). The CDR3 contains 12 residues. Trimming removed 1 base from V and 2 bases from J, with 5 bases in between. In nucleotides, the CDR3 is TGTGCCTGGAGTGACATCAACACTGAAGCTTTCTTT. Translated: CAWSDINTEAFF.

V and J are TRBV5-1 and TRBJ2-1, with 7 bases that match TRBD1. The V and J ends lost 5 bases and 5 bases, in that order; junction bases with no gene match: 7. Per the germline V gene, CDR1 is SGHRS and CDR2 is YFSETQ. The CDR3 runs to 14 residues. CDR3 amino acids: CASRMRGPNNEQFF. The CDR3 DNA reads TGCGCCAGCAGGATGAGGGGGCCGAACAATGAGCAGTTCTTC.

The CDR3: CASGRTGGSLAKNIQYF. CDR3 sequence (DNA): TGTGCCAGCGGCCGGACAGGGGGAAGTTTGGCCAAAAACATTCAGTACTTC. The rearrangement links TRBV5-5 to TRBJ2-4; 10 bases fit TRBD1. From germline, CDR1 is SGHKS and CDR2 YYEKEE (reference sequence). Germline trimming cut 7 bases from V and 1 base from J; bases unmatched to any gene: 11. This CDR3 region has 17 residues.

This sequence joins TRBV25-1 and TRBJ2-7; 11 nucleotides align to TRBD2. Trimming at V came to 4 bases and at J to 2 bases, leaving 1 base not matched to a gene. The germline CDR1 and CDR2 sequences are MGHDK and SYGVNS. This CDR3 has 14 amino acids. The CDR3, as DNA: TGTGCCAGCAGTGGTAGCGGGGGGGCCTACGAGCAGTACTTC. It translates to CASSGSGGAYEQYF.

The rearrangement joins TRBV6-2 or TRBV6-3 to TRBJ1-5, with 8 bases fitting TRBD1. Germline CDR1 reads MNHEY; CDR2 reads SVGEGT. The V and J ends lost 0 bases and 5 bases, in that order; junction bases with no gene match: 6. This CDR3 comprises 16 residues. The CDR3 DNA reads as TGTGCCAGCAGTTACTCGATGACAGGGGCGTATCAGCCCCAGCATTTT. This codes for CASSYSMTGAYQPQHF.

This clone showed up just once. The chain employs TRBV3-1 (or the pseudogene TRBV3-2) and TRBJ2-1; D may be TRBD1 (5 bases). Germline V gene lookup returns CDR1 LGHDT and CDR2 YNNKEL (reference sequence). V was shortened by 5 bases and J by 3 bases, with 14 bases between the two germline ends. CDR3 length equals 15 residues. CDR3 DNA: TGTGCCAGCAGCGTTCGCCGCAGGGACTACAATGAGCAGTTCTTC. Translating it yields CASSVRRRDYNEQFF.

This chain uses TRBV27 with TRBJ1-6; 7 positions agree with TRBD1. V lost 7 bases, J lost 8 bases, and 2 bases stayed unmatched. Germline loops: CDR1 MNHEY, CDR2 SMNVEV (reference sequence). The CDR3 is made up of 12 amino acids. In DNA, the CDR3 is TGTGCCAGCACACAGGGGCATTCACCCCTCCACTTT. Protein product: CASTQGHSPLHF.

The chain couples TRBV7-9 to TRBJ1-5, with D unresolved. Trimming left V 5 bases short and J 4 bases short, with 9 bases between. This CDR3 is 13 amino acids long. CDR1 and CDR2 (germline): SEHNR, FQNEAQ (reference sequence). DNA of the CDR3: TGTGCCAGCAGCCCGGAGGGAAATCAGCCCCAGCATTTT. Its protein is CASSPEGNQPQHF.

The count of this clone is one. This sequence joins TRBV15 and TRBJ1-2, with TRBD1 matching 10 bases. V was pared by 3 bases and J by 5 bases, with 9 bases of the junction left unmatched. Germline V gene sequence: CDR1 LNHNV, CDR2 YYDKDF (reference sequence). This CDR3 region has 16 residues. This chain's CDR3 is CATSSFRGQGKYGYTF. The CDR3 DNA reads TGTGCCACCAGCAGCTTCCGGGGACAGGGGAAATATGGCTACACCTTC.